The present T cell receptor (beta chain) was sequenced within a study of Graves' ophthalmopathy and Graves' hyperthyroidism. Study findings and constraints: Blood also carried most expanded thyroid clonotypes exceeding 0.001 frequency. The model predicted ophthalmopathy progression with around 69% sensitivity and around 72% specificity. A classifier, a 13-signature model, separated ophthalmopathy from stable hyperthyroidism with approximately 88% sensitivity and approximately 81% specificity.

Amplified material comprised TCR beta CDR3 regions derived from RNA transcripts. Second-round multiplex PCR followed a first-round RT-PCR using HTBI primers. TCRdb reprocessed the multiplex PCR reads via MiXCR and lists one record per CDR3 protein. The table has roughly 170,000 distinct CDR3 sequences, just under 40% seen once. This clonotype was detected many times. Antigen specificity is unknown. The CDR3 has 16 residues. V was trimmed by 2 bases and J by 0 bases, leaving 14 bases between them. Germline loops: CDR1 SGHDT, CDR2 YYEEEE. This chain joins TRBV5-6 and TRBJ1-1; no clear D. The sequence was collected from a man aged 25-45 years with Graves' ophthalmopathy. Sequenced sample: peripheral blood. In DNA form, the CDR3 reads TGTGCCAGCAGCTTAGTCTTGCGGCAACTGAACACTGAAGCTTTCTTT. Residues: CASSLVLRQLNTEAFF. The full variable domain, its missing parts supplied by reference TRBV5-6 and TRBJ1-1, is DAGVTQSPTHLIKTRGQQVTLRCSPKSGHDTVSWYQQALGQGPQFIFQYYEEEERQRGNFPDRFSGHQFPNYSSELNVNALLLGDSALYLCASSLVLRQLNTEAFFGQGTRLTVV.